The source of this T cell receptor (beta chain) is a study of blood T cell repertoires in COVID-19 (dated by TCRdb to 2020 to 2022). For the wider study: Collaborator samples came from the United States, Italy and Spain and covered acute and convalescent phases of COVID-19. The samples were drawn from two sources: the first 160 participants of the ongoing ImmuneRACE study, and some 1,300 subjects contributed by 6 global collaborators. Deeply sampled blood TCRbeta repertoires from subjects exposed to, actively infected with, or recovered from COVID-19 were included in the dataset. Nearly every sample came with metadata listing a de-identified subject ID, COVID-19 status, age in years and sex. The prospective study material was composed of cDNA or gDNA derived from T cells, B-cell-depleted T cells, or PBMCs. The repertoires were released in a freely available public database intended as a resource for research on the immune response to SARS-CoV-2. Where available, HLA class I and class II types were obtained from metadata supplied by the sample provider rather than from assay-based typing. Overall study outcomes, separate from this receptor: The amount of clinical and demographic metadata varied by source and participant and was provided uncurated.

The immunoSEQ Assay, a bias-controlled multiplex PCR, was used to amplify TCRbeta CDR3 regions from genomic DNA. As for how the authors treated the data: The number of nucleated cells in each sample was estimated by amplification of reference gene primers within the assay. To quantify the absolute abundance of each unique TCRbeta CDR3 rearrangement, sequence reads were collapsed and filtered. For each sample, productive Simpson clonality was calculated by taking the square root of Simpson's diversity index across productive rearrangements. TCRdb stores this immuneACCESS table with in-frame sequences only. Part of the clones is absent; in the studies checked, under half of the shortfall reflects unresolved V genes, and no reason is known for the rest. Clone size and V and J calls were adopted from that table, with D and trimming inferred from the DNA. This sample is represented by about 36,000 clones; approximately 75% of them were singletons. Around two fifths of the sample belongs to the ten largest clones.

Details on this clone: No antigen is known for it. No base qualities exist here, and no much larger clone lies one base off it.

Collaborating institutions collected whole blood in K2EDTA tubes following their own protocols. For TCRbeta analysis, collaborator samples were shipped as frozen whole blood, as isolated PBMCs, or as DNA extracted from either sample type. The CDR1 and CDR2 encoded by the germline V gene are SQVTM and ANQGSEA. Trimming costs V 1 base and J 5 bases, and their ends lie 11 bases apart. Measured from the cysteine to the phenylalanine, the CDR3 is 13 residues long. Only CDR3 DNA remains: 39 bases, in frame from the first base. The sequencing sample was made of peripheral blood. The TCR comes from a human donor in a cohort sampled during active or convalescent COVID-19. The donor label of this sample is uncertain. Recombination joined TRBV29-1 with TRBJ2-5; TRBD2 could be the D gene, as 6 bases match. The DNA sequence is TGCAGCGTTGAAGCTGTCGGAGGGGAGACCCAGTACTTC. Its translation reads: CSVEAVGGETQYF.